This T cell receptor (beta chain) is drawn from a study of blood T cell repertoires in COVID-19. Study context: Researchers got acute and convalescent COVID-19 samples from the United States, Italy and Spain.

Per germline, CDR1 SGHTA and CDR2 FQGNSA. The CDR3 covers 13 residues. Trimming left V 2 bases short and J 1 base short, with 5 bases between. Using immunoSEQ multiplex PCR, the repertoire was profiled, and TCRdb retains in-frame clones only, with some absent. This table holds about 160,000 clones, 80% to 90% found once. The sequencing sample was made of peripheral blood. The TCR was taken from a man younger than 30 with COVID-19, enrolled during active disease. The chain uses TRBV7-2 and TRBJ1-1; D is uncertain. The CDR3 here is CASSLSGNTEAFF. The CDR3 nucleotides read TGTGCCAGCAGCTTATCCGGGAACACTGAAGCTTTCTTT.